The 30 T cell receptor beta chains given below trace back to one sample, sequenced in a study of cytomegalovirus exposure and HLA in healthy donors. TCRdb's table, derived via immunoSEQ multiplex PCR, lists solely in-frame clones and lacks some. The sample lists 150,000 to 200,000 clones, 85% seen once, with roughly 15% in the top ten. Sequencing was done on a sample of PBMCs. These TCRs come from a man aged 18 to 30 in good health and CMV-seropositive.

V is TRBV5-6 and J is TRBJ1-4, with TRBD1 identical over 10 bases. The germline gives CDR1 SGHDT, CDR2 YYEEEE. After removal of 0 bases from V and 6 bases from J, the junction contained 2 bases not matched to a gene. The CDR3 is 15 amino acids. Here the CDR3 DNA reads TGTGCCAGCAGCTTGGTAGGGACAGGGGATGAAAAACTGTTTTTT. Translating gives CASSLVGTGDEKLFF.

In DNA, the CDR3 is TGTGCCAGCAGTGAAGGGGAGGGCCGCCCTCCGATCAATGAGCAGTTCTTC. The encoded protein is CASSEGEGRPPINEQFF. The J gene is TRBJ2-1, the V gene TRBV6-1, with 7 bases that match TRBD2. The germline gives CDR1 MNHNS, CDR2 SASEGT. The CDR3 has 17 amino acids. With V trimmed by 1 base and J by 6 bases, 12 bases remained unmatched.

The V gene is TRBV9, the J gene TRBJ2-3; D may be TRBD2 (6 bases). The CDR3 is 15 amino acids. The germline CDR1 and CDR2 sequences are SGDLS and YYNGEE. The V end lost 0 bases, the J end lost 3 bases, and 11 bases lay between the germline ends. The CDR3 nucleotides read TGTGCCAGCAGCGTAGCCGGGAGTCAAACAGATACGCAGTATTTT. It is translated as CASSVAGSQTDTQYF.

This chain joins TRBV5-8 and TRBJ1-3; TRBD1 might be the D (5 bases). The CDR3 runs to 15 residues. V dropped 4 bases and J dropped 0 bases, with 11 bases sitting between them. Germline CDR1 is SGHTS and CDR2 is YDEGEE. The CDR3 sequence: CASSTGSSSGNTIYF. CDR3 sequence (DNA): TGTGCCAGCAGCACAGGCTCCTCCTCTGGAAACACCATATATTTT.

The V and J genes are TRBV7-8 and TRBJ2-1; 7 nucleotides align to TRBD1. The germline V gene encodes CDR1 SGHVS and CDR2 FQNEAQ. The ends lost 0 bases at V and 2 bases at J; junction bases unmatched: 1. CDR3 length equals 15 residues. The CDR3 DNA follows: TGTGCCAGCAGCTTAGCAGGGGGCCCCTACAATGAGCAGTTCTTC. Translating gives CASSLAGGPYNEQFF.

Turning to this clone: Other DNA sequences from this sample encode an identical CDR3 as well. This chain uses TRBV2 with TRBJ2-6, with D tentatively TRBD1 (6 bases). The V gene's germline CDR1 is SNHLY and CDR2 FYNNEI. This CDR3 has 16 amino acids. Trimming took 5 bases from V and 0 from J, leaving 11 bases between them. The CDR3 sequence is CASSTRQVSGANVLTF. CDR3 sequence (DNA): TGTGCCAGCAGTACTAGACAGGTCTCTGGGGCCAACGTCCTGACTTTC.

V is TRBV7-9 and J is TRBJ2-1; a weak D match, TRBD1 (5 bases). There are 15 residues in the CDR3. V lost 5 bases and J lost 2, with 13 bases in between. Germline V CDR1 and CDR2: SEHNR, FQNEAQ (reference sequence). The CDR3 DNA is TGTGCCAGCAGCGCTGGGGCAGGAGCCTACAATGAGCAGTTCTTC. Translation: CASSAGAGAYNEQFF.

The CDR3 sequence is CAWRPGNSYEQYF. The CDR3 bases are TGTGCCTGGAGGCCGGGGAACTCCTACGAGCAGTACTTC. This chain uses TRBV30 with TRBJ2-7, with D maybe TRBD2 (5 bases). CDR3 size: 13 residues. Deletions cut 3 bases from V and 0 bases from J, with 9 bases between. Looked up from germline, CDR1 is GTSNPN and CDR2 is SVGIG (reference sequence).

This chain uses TRBV18 with TRBJ1-2; a weak D match, TRBD1 (6 bases). Trimming stripped 4 bases from V and 4 bases from J, with 10 bases between. The CDR3 is 13 residues long. The germline CDR1 and CDR2 sequences are KGHSH and LQKENI. The DNA for the CDR3 is TGTGCCAGCTCACAGGGGGACGGCTATGGCTACACCTTC. Translation: CASSQGDGYGYTF.

V usage is TRBV2 and J usage is TRBJ1-1; TRBD1 agrees at 7 bases. Trimming took 7 bases from V and 3 from J; bases not matched to a gene: 5. Germline V gene lookup returns CDR1 SNHLY and CDR2 FYNNEI. The CDR3 has 13 residues. DNA for the CDR3: TGTGCCAGCACCCCCGGGACAGACACTGAAGCTTTCTTT. This gives the protein CASTPGTDTEAFF.

The rearrangement uses TRBV5-1 and TRBJ1-4, with D possibly TRBD1 on 5 matching bases. Trimming left V 7 bases short and J 5 bases short, with 18 bases between. The germline CDR1 and CDR2 sequences are SGHRS and YFSETQ. The CDR3 is 15 residues long. The CDR3, as DNA: TGCGCCAGCCAAAGGTGGCAGGGTTCGAATGAAAAACTGTTTTTT. Protein product: CASQRWQGSNEKLFF.

This clone came up a few times. This sequence joins TRBV5-1 and TRBJ1-6; TRBD1 matches 8 bases. V was pared by 7 bases and J by 5 bases, with 5 bases of the junction left unmatched. Per germline, CDR1 SGHRS and CDR2 YFSETQ. CDR3 length: 14 amino acids. The CDR3 spells CASASGQDNSPLHF. In DNA, the CDR3 is TGCGCCAGCGCCTCGGGACAGGATAATTCACCCCTCCACTTT. Supplemented by reference TRBV5-1 and TRBJ1-6, the full variable domain reads KAGVTQTPRYLIKTRGQQVTLSCSPISGHRSVSWYQQTPGQGLQFLFEYFSETQRNKGNFPGRFSGRQFSNSRSEMNVSTLELGDSALYLCASASGQDNSPLHFGNGTRLTVT.

Details on this clone: A much larger clone is a single base away; this may be a read error. Other DNA sequences in this specimen translate into the identical CDR3. The chain couples TRBV6-6 to TRBJ1-1, with 7 bases fitting TRBD1. Germline V gene data show CDR1 as MNHNY and CDR2 as SVGAGI (reference sequence). The CDR3 has 13 amino acids. V lost 5 bases to trimming and J lost 1 base; unmatched junction nucleotides: 1. The CDR3 region has the DNA TGTGCCAGCAGTCGACAGGGGAACACTGAAGCTTTCTTT. As protein: CASSRQGNTEAFF.

The chain uses TRBV29-1 and TRBJ2-3; D gene ambiguous. Germline V gives CDR1 SQVTM, CDR2 ANQGSEA. V was clipped by 4 bases and J by 0 bases, with 11 bases between them. This CDR3 has 14 residues. The CDR3 nucleotides read TGCAGCGTTGTCACCAGTGCTAGCACAGATACGCAGTATTTT. Its translation: CSVVTSASTDTQYF.

The rearrangement uses TRBV10-3 and TRBJ2-2; 8 nucleotides align to TRBD2. Trimming removed 8 bases from V and 6 bases from J; junction bases left unmatched: 8. The CDR3 is 14 residues long. The V gene's germline CDR1 is ENHRY and CDR2 SYGVKD. The CDR3 DNA reads as TGTGCCATCCCCTCCGGACTAGCCCCCGGGGAGCTGTTTTTT. As protein: CAIPSGLAPGELFF.

The chain employs TRBV7-2 and TRBJ2-3; D gene uncertain. Germline-derived CDR1 and CDR2 are SGHTA and FQGNSA. This CDR3 has 14 residues. V shed 5 bases and J shed 0 bases, with 9 bases lying between them. CDR3 residues: CASSLRQSTDTQYF. CDR3 bases: TGTGCCAGCAGCCTCCGCCAGAGCACAGATACGCAGTATTTT.

The chain recombines TRBV11-3 with TRBJ2-1; 7 positions agree with TRBD1. Unmatched junction bases numbered 3, after V lost 1 base and J lost 3 bases. The CDR3 is 15 amino acids. Germline V gene sequence: CDR1 SGHNT, CDR2 YENEEA. The CDR3 reads CASSLAQGVYNEQFF. CDR3 nucleotide sequence: TGTGCCAGCAGCTTAGCGCAGGGGGTCTACAATGAGCAGTTCTTC.

The chain employs TRBV7-8 and TRBJ1-5; 7 bases map to TRBD1. The CDR3 covers 15 residues. Trimming at V came to 3 bases and at J to 4 bases, leaving 6 bases not matched to a gene. Germline lookup yields CDR1 SGHVS and CDR2 FQNEAQ. DNA of the CDR3: TGTGCCAGCAGCTTTGACAGGGTTGGAAATCAGCCCCAGCATTTT. Translated: CASSFDRVGNQPQHF.

V is TRBV2 and J is TRBJ2-2; D is undetermined. Deletions cut 2 bases from V and 6 bases from J, with 7 bases between. The CDR3 has 13 residues. Germline-derived CDR1 and CDR2 are SNHLY and FYNNEI. The CDR3 DNA reads as TGTGCCAGCAGTGAAACCCGAGCCGGGGAGCTGTTTTTT. As protein: CASSETRAGELFF. Complete variable domain (other parts from reference TRBV2 and TRBJ2-2): EPEVTQTPSHQVTQMGQEVILRCVPISNHLYFYWYRQILGQKVEFLVSFYNNEISEKSEIFDDQFSVERPDGSNFTLKIRSTKLEDSAMYFCASSETRAGELFFGEGSRLTVL.

The genes are TRBV11-2 and TRBJ1-1; no reliable D call. This CDR3 has 12 residues. V lost 9 bases, J lost 9 bases, and 17 bases lay in between. The germline V gene encodes CDR1 SGHAT and CDR2 FQNNGV. The DNA for the CDR3 is TGTGCCAGTCACTCCCACGGGAAGCAAGCTTTCTTT. Its protein is CASHSHGKQAFF. Filled out from reference TRBV11-2 and TRBJ1-1, the complete variable domain reads EAGVAQSPRYKIIEKRQSVAFWCNPISGHATLYWYQQILGQGPKLLIQFQNNGVVDDSQLPKDRFSAERLKGVDSTLKIQPAKLEDSAVYLCASHSHGKQAFFGQGTRLTVV.

This chain connects TRBV6-5 to TRBJ2-2, with 7 bases matching TRBD2. In germline, CDR1 is MNHEY, CDR2 SVGAGI. The CDR3 length is 14 residues. The trim removed 8 bases at V and 5 bases at J, leaving 8 bases unmatched. The CDR3 protein is CASRLPGGTGELFF. In nucleotides, the CDR3 is TGTGCCAGCCGTCTCCCCGGGGGGACCGGGGAGCTGTTTTTT.

The chain combines TRBV9 with TRBJ1-1; no clear D gene. Trimming took off 0 bases at V and 3 bases at J, with 12 bases between the two ends. The CDR3 covers 15 residues. Germline V gene sequence: CDR1 SGDLS, CDR2 YYNGEE. DNA for the CDR3: TGTGCCAGCAGCGTAGGGCCGGGTGTGGACACTGAAGCTTTCTTT. This sequence encodes CASSVGPGVDTEAFF.

V gene TRBV28 combines with J gene TRBJ1-5; 10 bases are a match to TRBD1. CDR3 length: 17 residues. The V and J ends lost 10 bases and 0 bases, in that order; junction bases with no gene match: 12. CDR1 is MDHEN and CDR2 is SYDVKM in the germline V gene. CDR3 nucleotides: TGTGCCACATATATCCGGACAGGGGGATATAGCAATCAGCCCCAGCATTTT. Amino acids: CATYIRTGGYSNQPQHF.

The chain has TRBV2 and TRBJ1-1; D may be TRBD1 (6 bases). The CDR3 extends over 14 amino acids. The germline V and J ends were trimmed by 6 bases and 2 bases, with 13 bases remaining between them. Germline V gives CDR1 SNHLY, CDR2 FYNNEI. The DNA for the CDR3 is TGTGCCAGCAGCGTCGGGACACGCAACACTGAAGCTTTCTTT. Translated: CASSVGTRNTEAFF.

The CDR3 is CASSEGRPTHTEAFF. CDR3 DNA sequence: TGTGCCAGCAGTGAAGGGCGTCCGACTCACACTGAAGCTTTCTTT. The chain uses TRBV2 and TRBJ1-1; D uncertain. The V and J ends lost 1 base and 3 bases respectively, with 12 bases between them. This CDR3 comprises 15 residues. Germline V CDR1 and CDR2: SNHLY, FYNNEI.

J is TRBJ2-7 and V is TRBV15, with a weak D call TRBD1 (6 bases). The V end lost 3 bases, the J end lost 7 bases, and 22 bases lay between the germline ends. The CDR3 covers 16 residues. Looked up from germline, CDR1 is LNHNV and CDR2 is YYDKDF (reference sequence). The chain's CDR3 is CATSSGQRDLPTEQYF. The CDR3 DNA reads as TGTGCCACCAGCAGCGGACAGCGAGACTTACCTACAGAGCAGTACTTC.

The V gene is TRBV15, the J gene TRBJ2-1; D perhaps matches TRBD2 (5 bases). CDR1 and CDR2 from the germline V gene are LNHNV and YYDKDF (reference sequence). Trimming left V 0 bases short and J 8 bases short, with 11 bases between. This CDR3 contains 14 residues. The CDR3 sequence: CATSRDSASDEQFF. The CDR3 DNA reads TGTGCCACCAGCAGAGATAGCGCGTCGGATGAGCAGTTCTTC. The full variable domain, its missing parts supplied by reference TRBV15 and TRBJ2-1, is DAMVIQNPRYQVTQFGKPVTLSCSQTLNHNVMYWYQQKSSQAPKLLFHYYDKDFNNEADTPDNFQSRRPNTSFCFLDIRSPGLGDTAMYLCATSRDSASDEQFFGPGTRLTVL.

The chain recombines TRBV11-2 with TRBJ1-4; TRBD1 might be the D (6 bases). The CDR3 covers 15 residues. Trimming took off 5 bases at V and 4 bases at J, with 14 bases between the two ends. CDR1 is SGHAT and CDR2 is FQNNGV in the germline V gene. CDR3 sequence reads: CASSRGTSFNEKLFF. In DNA, the CDR3 is TGTGCCAGCAGCAGAGGGACAAGCTTTAATGAAAAACTGTTTTTT.

This clone was found many times. The chain is built from TRBV7-6 and TRBJ2-5; 9 nucleotides align to TRBD1. The CDR3 runs to 16 residues. Germline-derived CDR1 and CDR2 are SGHVS and FNYEAQ. Trimming at V came to 2 bases and at J to 4 bases, leaving 8 bases not matched to a gene. CDR3 sequence reads: CASSLTAGTGRETQYF. The CDR3, as DNA: TGTGCCAGCAGCTTAACAGCCGGGACAGGGAGAGAGACCCAGTACTTC.

The rearrangement joins TRBV4-1 to TRBJ1-1; D possibly corresponds to TRBD1 (5 bases). V was pared by 3 bases and J by 2 bases, with 13 bases between. The CDR3 is 15 amino acids. Per germline, CDR1 MGHRA and CDR2 YSYEKL. The DNA of the CDR3 is TGCGCCAGCAGCCAGGACCAGGGAACCAACACTGAAGCTTTCTTT. Its translation: CASSQDQGTNTEAFF.